These 8 T cell receptor beta chains share one sample of origin, sequenced in a study of blood T cell repertoires in COVID-19. Clones were sequenced by immunoSEQ multiplex PCR, and TCRdb holds only the in-frame ones, with some missing. The table shows about 400,000 clones, with about nine tenths occurring only once. The sequenced sample consisted of peripheral blood. The receptors derive from a woman under 40 with active or convalescent COVID-19.

V is TRBV5-4 and J is TRBJ2-1; 11 nucleotides agree with TRBD2. V trimming: 7 bases; J trimming: 7 bases; junction bases outside the gene matches: 7. The CDR3 has 14 amino acids. Germline V gives CDR1 SGHNT, CDR2 YYREEE (reference sequence). The CDR3 DNA follows: TGTGCCAGCCAGATAGCGGGAGGGGCGAATGAGCAGTTCTTC. As protein: CASQIAGGANEQFF.

CDR3 DNA sequence: TGTGCCAGCAGTGACTCAGATACTTCGAGTGAGCAGTTCTTC. Translating it yields CASSDSDTSSEQFF. This chain uses TRBV6-4 with TRBJ2-1; D remains unclear. The CDR3 runs to 14 residues. Trimming left V 0 bases short and J 9 bases short, with 12 bases between. CDR1 MRHNA and CDR2 SNTAGT come from the germline V gene.

This chain connects TRBV7-8 to TRBJ1-1, with D possibly TRBD1 on 6 matching bases. Trimming left V 4 bases short and J 8 bases short, with 17 bases between. CDR1 and CDR2 (germline): SGHVS, FQNEAQ. The CDR3 spans 14 residues. In DNA form, the CDR3 reads TGTGCCAGCAGCTCAGCTGCGAGAACAGGGGAAGCTTTCTTT. Residues: CASSSAARTGEAFF.

V is TRBV19 and J is TRBJ1-2; tentative D call: TRBD1 (5 bases). In germline, CDR1 is LNHDA, CDR2 SQIVND (reference sequence). Between the trimmed V and J ends, which lost 7 bases and 4 bases, there was a span of 25 bases. This CDR3 contains 17 residues. DNA of the CDR3: TGTGCCAGTATACCATCGGCGGGACCCGGCTCTGTCTATGGCTACACCTTC. Protein: CASIPSAGPGSVYGYTF.

This sequence joins TRBV3-1 (or the pseudogene TRBV3-2) and TRBJ2-1, with TRBD2 matching over 12 bases. This CDR3 is built from 18 residues. V was clipped by 1 base and J by 2 bases; unmatched bases: 6. CDR1 is LGHDT, CDR2 YNNKEL, per germline (reference sequence). The CDR3 nucleotides read TGTGCCAGCAGCCAAGGTCTAGCGGGGGGGGTGGCCTACAATGAGCAGTTCTTC. Its protein product is CASSQGLAGGVAYNEQFF.

The chain is built from TRBV12-5 and TRBJ2-2; D gene uncertain. V dropped 3 bases and J dropped 6 bases, with 11 bases sitting between them. The CDR3 runs to 14 residues. Germline V CDR1 and CDR2: LGHNT, FRNRAP. For the CDR3, the DNA is TGTGCTAGTGGTTTTCACCCCCCGGCCGGGGAGCTGTTTTTT. It specifies CASGFHPPAGELFF.

This chain joins TRBV2 and TRBJ2-3; 9 bases fit TRBD1. Germline V CDR1 and CDR2: SNHLY, FYNNEI. The CDR3 extends over 15 amino acids. V shed 7 bases, J shed 4 bases, and the junction held 9 bases outside the gene matches. CDR3 sequence reads: CASTEDRGGADTQYF. Written as DNA, the CDR3 is TGTGCCAGCACTGAGGACAGGGGAGGCGCAGATACGCAGTATTTT.

V usage is TRBV3-1 (or the pseudogene TRBV3-2) and J usage is TRBJ1-6; D not resolved. The V gene lost 0 bases and the J gene lost 0 bases, with 6 bases spanning the gap. CDR1 is LGHDT and CDR2 is YNNKEL in the germline V gene (reference sequence). This CDR3 region has 16 residues. The CDR3 here is CASSQERGSYNSPLHF. CDR3 in DNA: TGTGCCAGCAGCCAAGAACGGGGCTCCTATAATTCACCCCTCCACTTT.